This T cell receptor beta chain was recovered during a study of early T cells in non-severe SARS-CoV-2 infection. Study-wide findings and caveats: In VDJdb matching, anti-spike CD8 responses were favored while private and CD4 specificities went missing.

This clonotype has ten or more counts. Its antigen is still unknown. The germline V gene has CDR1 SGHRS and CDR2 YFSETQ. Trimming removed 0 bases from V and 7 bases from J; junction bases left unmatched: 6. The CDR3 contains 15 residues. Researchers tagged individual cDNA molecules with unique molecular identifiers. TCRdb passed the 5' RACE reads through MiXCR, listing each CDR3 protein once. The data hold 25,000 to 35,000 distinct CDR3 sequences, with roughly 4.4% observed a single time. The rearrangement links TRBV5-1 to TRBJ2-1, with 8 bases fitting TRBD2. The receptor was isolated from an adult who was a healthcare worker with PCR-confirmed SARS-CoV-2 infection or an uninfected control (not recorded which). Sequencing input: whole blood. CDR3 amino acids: CASSLVSGSLNEQFF. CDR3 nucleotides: TGCGCCAGCAGCTTGGTCAGCGGGAGTCTTAATGAGCAGTTCTTC.